One sample yielded the 12 T cell receptor beta chains listed below, sequenced in a study of blood T cells in healthy people across ages. The authors ran a second PCR of about 7 to 11 cycles using a sample-barcoded 5' primer and a J-beta primer mix. TCRdb ran MiXCR on the 5' RACE reads and lists one entry per CDR3 protein. Found here are 800,000 or so distinct CDR3 sequences, roughly 25% of them singletons; the top ten hold approximately 4%. Another study also made use of these data, one on T cells of mothers and their children.

Sequenced sample: blood. The receptors shown here come from a boy aged 5-17 years in good health.

J is TRBJ2-1 and V is TRBV7-8, with no clear D. The end of the DNA fits TRBJ2-7 better, so the J call may be wrong. The CDR3 length is 14 residues. The germline V gene has CDR1 SGHVS and CDR2 FQNEAQ. This chain's CDR3 is CASGRTQSSYEQYF. For the CDR3, the DNA is TGTGCCAGCGGCCGGACCCAGAGCTCCTACGAGCAGTACTTC.

The rearrangement uses TRBV6-2 or TRBV6-3 and TRBJ2-7; TRBD1 matches at 7 bases. Losses at the gene ends were 4 bases for V and 4 bases for J; bases not matched to a gene: 7. The CDR3 is 14 amino acids. Germline loops: CDR1 MNHEY, CDR2 SVGEGT. CDR3 amino acids: CASSSGQVGYEQYF. The CDR3 DNA follows: TGTGCCAGCAGTTCCGGACAGGTGGGGTACGAGCAGTACTTC.

This clonotype was recorded a few times. Its ends do not fully match the called genes, so a read error is possible. J is TRBJ2-3 and V is TRBV20-1; tentatively, D is TRBD2 (5 bases). Germline V gene sequence: CDR1 DFQATT, CDR2 SNEGSKA (reference sequence). The CDR3 length is 14 residues. DNA for the CDR3: TGCAGTACTAGAGATCTGACCGGGACAGATACGCAGTATTTT. Amino acid sequence: CSTRDLTGTDTQYF.

In its sample, this clonotype was seen a few times. J is TRBJ1-4 and V is TRBV7-2; the D gene is possibly TRBD1 (5 bases). Germline lookup yields CDR1 SGHTA and CDR2 FQGNSA. CDR3 size: 14 residues. Trimming removed 5 bases at V and 5 bases at J, with 12 bases between. The CDR3 loop is CASSLRGSNEKLFF. Written as DNA, the CDR3 is TGTGCCAGCAGCCTGAGGGGTTCCAATGAAAAACTGTTTTTT.

This clonotype was recorded a few times. The chain carries TRBV13 and TRBJ2-5; a weak D match, TRBD1 (6 bases). The end of the DNA is better explained by TRBJ2-7, so the J call may be wrong. Germline V gene data show CDR1 as PRHDT and CDR2 as FYEKMQ (reference sequence). The CDR3 is 14 amino acids. The CDR3 bases are TGTGCCAGCAGCTTAGAGGACAGCCCCTACGAGCAGTACTTC. Amino acid sequence: CASSLEDSPYEQYF.

Points on this clonotype: The junction departs from the called germline gene at one end, perhaps through a read error. V usage is TRBV6-1 and J usage is TRBJ2-5; D is ambiguous. The J call may not be correct, given that the DNA end is closer to TRBJ2-1. The germline V gene encodes CDR1 MNHNS and CDR2 SASEGT. The CDR3 is 13 residues long. The CDR3 nucleotides are TGCGCCAGCATGGGGTCGGATTGGAATGAGCAGTTCTTC. This gives the protein CASMGSDWNEQFF.

The chain's CDR3 is CASSEEVVGRGAFF. The CDR3 nucleotides are TGTGCCAGCAGTGAAGAGGTGGTGGGGAGGGGAGCTTTCTTT. This chain connects TRBV2 to TRBJ1-1; D may be TRBD1 (5 bases). The CDR3 sequence is 14 residues long. V dropped 1 base and J dropped 10 bases, with 16 bases sitting between them. Germline V CDR1 and CDR2: SNHLY, FYNNEI. Filled out from reference TRBV2 and TRBJ1-1, the complete variable domain reads EPEVTQTPSHQVTQMGQEVILRCVPISNHLYFYWYRQILGQKVEFLVSFYNNEISEKSEIFDDQFSVERPDGSNFTLKIRSTKLEDSAMYFCASSEEVVGRGAFFGQGTRLTVV.

This clonotype was seen at least ten times. The chain combines TRBV18 with TRBJ1-2, with 7 bases fitting TRBD1. J was trimmed by 3 bases and V by 6 bases; bases with no gene match: 4. CDR1 and CDR2 (germline): KGHSH, LQKENI. The CDR3 is 13 amino acids. Here the CDR3 reads CASSLGQDYGYTF. CDR3 in DNA: TGTGCCAGCTCTCTAGGACAGGACTATGGCTACACCTTC.

The chain joins TRBV3-1 to TRBJ2-3; TRBD1 matches at 12 bases. The germline V gene has CDR1 LGHDT and CDR2 YNNKEL (reference sequence). V dropped 8 bases and J dropped 5; count of bases not matched to a gene: 11. The CDR3 contains 16 residues. The CDR3 nucleotides are TGTGCCAGCTGTCCGGGACAGGGGGCCAAGGGAGATACGCAGTATTTT. Translation: CASCPGQGAKGDTQYF.

The chain links TRBV29-1 to TRBJ1-2, with a tentative D call TRBD1 (6 bases). CDR3 length: 18 amino acids. V was cut by 1 base and J by 0 bases, with 21 bases left in between. Germline V CDR1 and CDR2: SQVTM, ANQGSEA. CDR3 amino acids: CSVEAIPTGYSPNYGYTF. In nucleotides, the CDR3 is TGCAGCGTTGAAGCGATCCCAACAGGGTATAGCCCTAACTATGGCTACACCTTC.

The chain uses TRBV28 and TRBJ2-7; TRBD1 matches at 8 bases. This CDR3 contains 15 residues. V dropped 6 bases and J dropped 2; count of bases not matched to a gene: 9. In germline, CDR1 is MDHEN, CDR2 SYDVKM. This chain's CDR3 is CASREMGTGTYEQYF. The CDR3, as DNA: TGTGCCAGCAGGGAGATGGGGACAGGCACCTACGAGCAGTACTTC.

The chain recombines TRBV6-6 with TRBJ2-1; no definite D call. Germline CDR1 reads MNHNY; CDR2 reads SVGAGI (reference sequence). V lost 0 bases, J lost 6 bases, and 12 bases lay in between. The CDR3 covers 15 residues. CDR3 loop: CASSYSSLTSNEQFF. The CDR3, as DNA: TGTGCCAGCAGTTACTCCTCACTGACCAGCAATGAGCAGTTCTTC.